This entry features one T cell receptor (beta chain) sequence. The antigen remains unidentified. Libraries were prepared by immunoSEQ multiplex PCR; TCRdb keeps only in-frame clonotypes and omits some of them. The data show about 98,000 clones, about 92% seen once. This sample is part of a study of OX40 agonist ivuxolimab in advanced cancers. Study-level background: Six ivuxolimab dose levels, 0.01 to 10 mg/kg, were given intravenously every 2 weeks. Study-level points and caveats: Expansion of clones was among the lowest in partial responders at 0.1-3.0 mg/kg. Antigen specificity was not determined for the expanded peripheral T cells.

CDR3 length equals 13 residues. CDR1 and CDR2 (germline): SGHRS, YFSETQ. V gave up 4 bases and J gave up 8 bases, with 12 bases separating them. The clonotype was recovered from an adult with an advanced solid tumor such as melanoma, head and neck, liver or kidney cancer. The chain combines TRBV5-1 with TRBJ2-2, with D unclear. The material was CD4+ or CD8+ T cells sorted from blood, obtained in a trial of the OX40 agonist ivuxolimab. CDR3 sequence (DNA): TGCGCCAGCAGCGAACGAACTTCGGGGGAGCTGTTTTTT. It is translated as CASSERTSGELFF. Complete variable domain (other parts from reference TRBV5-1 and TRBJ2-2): KAGVTQTPRYLIKTRGQQVTLSCSPISGHRSVSWYQQTPGQGLQFLFEYFSETQRNKGNFPGRFSGRQFSNSRSEMNVSTLELGDSALYLCASSERTSGELFFGEGSRLTVL.